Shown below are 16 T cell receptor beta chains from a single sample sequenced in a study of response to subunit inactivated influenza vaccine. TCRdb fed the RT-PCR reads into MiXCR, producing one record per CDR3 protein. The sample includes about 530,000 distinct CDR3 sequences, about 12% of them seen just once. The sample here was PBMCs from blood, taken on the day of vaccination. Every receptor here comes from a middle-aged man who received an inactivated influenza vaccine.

CDR3 amino acids: CASRTRLYDEQFF. The DNA for the CDR3 is TGTGCCAGCAGGACAAGGCTGTACGATGAGCAGTTCTTC. The chain uses TRBV6-2 or TRBV6-3 and TRBJ2-1; D remains unclear. Trimming took 6 bases from V and 8 from J, leaving 14 bases between them. The CDR3 consists of 13 residues. The germline CDR1 and CDR2 sequences are MNHEY and SVGEGT.

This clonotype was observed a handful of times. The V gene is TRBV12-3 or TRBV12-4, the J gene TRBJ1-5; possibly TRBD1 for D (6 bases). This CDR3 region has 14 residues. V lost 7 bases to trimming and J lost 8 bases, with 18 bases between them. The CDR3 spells CASNRGGAGEPQHF. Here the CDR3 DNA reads TGTGCCAGCAATCGAGGGGGGGCAGGGGAGCCCCAGCATTTT.

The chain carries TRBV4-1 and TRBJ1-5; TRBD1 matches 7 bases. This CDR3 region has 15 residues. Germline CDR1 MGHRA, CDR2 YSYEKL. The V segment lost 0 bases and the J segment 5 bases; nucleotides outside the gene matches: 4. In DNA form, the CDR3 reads TGCGCCAGCAGCCAAGAGTGGGACAGTTATCAGCCCCAGCATTTT. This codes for CASSQEWDSYQPQHF.

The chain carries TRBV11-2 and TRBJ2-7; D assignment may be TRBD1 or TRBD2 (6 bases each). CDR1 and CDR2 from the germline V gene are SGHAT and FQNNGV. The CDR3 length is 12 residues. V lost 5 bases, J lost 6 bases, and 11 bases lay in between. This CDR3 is CASSPGGCEQYF. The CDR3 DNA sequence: TGTGCCAGCAGCCCCGGGGGCTGCGAGCAGTACTTC.

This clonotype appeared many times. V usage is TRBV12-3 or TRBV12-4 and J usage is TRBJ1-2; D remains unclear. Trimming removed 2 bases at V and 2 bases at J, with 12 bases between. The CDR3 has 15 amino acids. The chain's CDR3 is CASSLQVTSNYGYTF. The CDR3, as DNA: TGTGCCAGCAGTTTACAAGTTACATCAAACTATGGCTACACCTTC.

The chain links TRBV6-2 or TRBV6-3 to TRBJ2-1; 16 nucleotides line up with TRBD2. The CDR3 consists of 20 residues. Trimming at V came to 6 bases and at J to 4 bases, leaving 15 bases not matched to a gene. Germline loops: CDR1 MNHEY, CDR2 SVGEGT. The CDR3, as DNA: TGTGCCAGCAGCAGATCCGGGACTAGCGGGAGGGCCGGCCGGTACAATGAGCAGTTCTTC. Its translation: CASSRSGTSGRAGRYNEQFF.

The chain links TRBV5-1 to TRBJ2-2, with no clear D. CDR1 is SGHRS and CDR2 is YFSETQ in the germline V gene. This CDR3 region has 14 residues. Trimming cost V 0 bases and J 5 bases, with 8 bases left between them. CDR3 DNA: TGCGCCAGCAGCTTGGCCCCTGCAACCGGGGAGCTGTTTTTT. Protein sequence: CASSLAPATGELFF.

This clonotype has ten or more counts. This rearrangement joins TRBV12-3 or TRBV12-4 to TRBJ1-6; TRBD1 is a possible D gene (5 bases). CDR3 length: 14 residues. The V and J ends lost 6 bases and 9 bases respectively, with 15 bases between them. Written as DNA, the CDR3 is TGTGCCAGCAGAGAAGGGACGCGGGGTTCACCCCTCCACTTT. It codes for CASREGTRGSPLHF.

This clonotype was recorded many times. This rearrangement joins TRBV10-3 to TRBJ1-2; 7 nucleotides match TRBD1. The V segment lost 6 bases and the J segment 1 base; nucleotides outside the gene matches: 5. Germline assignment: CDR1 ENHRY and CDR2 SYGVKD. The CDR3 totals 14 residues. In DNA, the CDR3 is TGTGCCATCAGCATCGGGACAGATAACTATGGCTACACCTTC. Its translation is CAISIGTDNYGYTF.

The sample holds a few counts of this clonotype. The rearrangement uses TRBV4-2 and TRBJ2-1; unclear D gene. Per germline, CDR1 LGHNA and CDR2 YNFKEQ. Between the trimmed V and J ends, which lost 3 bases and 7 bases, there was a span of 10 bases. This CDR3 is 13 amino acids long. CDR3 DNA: TGTGCCAGCAGCCACGCCATGGAGAATGAGCAGTTCTTC. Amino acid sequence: CASSHAMENEQFF.

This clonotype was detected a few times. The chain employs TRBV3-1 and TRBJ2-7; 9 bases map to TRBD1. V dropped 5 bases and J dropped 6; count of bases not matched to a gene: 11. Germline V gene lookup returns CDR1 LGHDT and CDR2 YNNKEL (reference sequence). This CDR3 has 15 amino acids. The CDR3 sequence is CASSYGTGLTGEQYF. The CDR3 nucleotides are TGTGCCAGCAGCTACGGGACAGGGCTGACGGGCGAGCAGTACTTC.

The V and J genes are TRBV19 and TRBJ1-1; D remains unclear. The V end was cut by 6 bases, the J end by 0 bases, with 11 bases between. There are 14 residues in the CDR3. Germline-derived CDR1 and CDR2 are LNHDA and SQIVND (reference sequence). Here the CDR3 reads CASRTRQVNTEAFF. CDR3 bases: TGTGCCAGTAGAACTCGCCAAGTGAACACTGAAGCTTTCTTT.

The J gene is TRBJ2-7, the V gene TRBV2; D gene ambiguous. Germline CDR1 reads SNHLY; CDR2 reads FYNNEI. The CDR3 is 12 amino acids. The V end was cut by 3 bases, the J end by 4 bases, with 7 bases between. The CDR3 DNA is TGTGCCAGCAGTGAGCTAAAATACGAGCAGTACTTC. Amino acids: CASSELKYEQYF. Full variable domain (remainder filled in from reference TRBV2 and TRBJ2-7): EPEVTQTPSHQVTQMGQEVILRCVPISNHLYFYWYRQILGQKVEFLVSFYNNEISEKSEIFDDQFSVERPDGSNFTLKIRSTKLEDSAMYFCASSELKYEQYFGPGTRLTVT.

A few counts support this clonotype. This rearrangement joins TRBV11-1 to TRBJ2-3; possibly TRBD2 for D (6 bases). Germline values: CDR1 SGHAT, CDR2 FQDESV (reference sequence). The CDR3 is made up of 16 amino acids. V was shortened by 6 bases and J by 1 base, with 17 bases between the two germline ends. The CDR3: CASSQNLAKRTDTQYF. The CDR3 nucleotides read TGTGCCAGCAGTCAGAATCTAGCGAAGCGCACAGATACGCAGTATTTT.

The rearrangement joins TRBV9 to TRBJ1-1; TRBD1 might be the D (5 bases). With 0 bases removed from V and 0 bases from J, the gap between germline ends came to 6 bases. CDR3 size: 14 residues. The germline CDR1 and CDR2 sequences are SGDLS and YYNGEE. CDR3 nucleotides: TGTGCCAGCAGCGTAGAGGACATGAACACTGAAGCTTTCTTT. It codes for CASSVEDMNTEAFF.

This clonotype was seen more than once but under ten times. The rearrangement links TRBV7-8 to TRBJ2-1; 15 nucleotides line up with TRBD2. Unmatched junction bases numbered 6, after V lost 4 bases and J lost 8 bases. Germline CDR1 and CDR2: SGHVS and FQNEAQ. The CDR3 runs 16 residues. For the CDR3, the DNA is TGTGCCAGCAGCTCCAGGACTAGCGGGAGGGCCTATGAGCAGTTCTTC. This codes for CASSSRTSGRAYEQFF.